These T cell receptor beta chains were read from a single sample in a study of cytomegalovirus exposure and HLA in healthy donors. Sequenced by immunoSEQ multiplex PCR; TCRdb stores in-frame clones only, minus some. This repertoire includes tens of thousands of clones. The specimen sequenced was PBMCs. The receptors here all came from a male donor in good health and CMV-seronegative. The conserved cysteine and the conserved F or W are not part of the CDR3 here. D genes are given only for firm matches.

D gene,J gene,V gene,CDR3 protein
NA,TRBJ2-1,TRBV19,ASSRVRGISYNEQF
TRBD2,TRBJ2-1,TRBV19,ASSMGGNNEQF
TRBD1,TRBJ2-5,TRBV18,ASSPTGGIQETQY
TRBD1,TRBJ2-5,TRBV6-5,ASSRAQGALETQY
NA,TRBJ2-7,TRBV18,ASSHPGSAYEQY
NA,TRBJ2-5,TRBV15,ATSRRQRGETQY
NA,TRBJ2-7,TRBV9,ASSGSGGFGEQY
TRBD2,TRBJ2-1,TRBV28,ASQRGSGVYYNEQF
NA,TRBJ1-1,TRBV10-3,AISESGENTEAF
TRBD2,TRBJ2-1,TRBV15,ATSRGREGSYNEQF
TRBD2,TRBJ2-7,TRBV2,ASGGDAYEQY
TRBD1,TRBJ1-1,TRBV9,ASSVAGQGANTEAF
NA,TRBJ2-2,TRBV5-4,ASSENPQVAGELF
NA,TRBJ2-5,TRBV5-4,ASSPTGRVGETQY
NA,TRBJ2-6,TRBV9,ASSFFLNSAGANVLT
TRBD1,TRBJ1-2,TRBV19,ASSRSGQGDYGYT
NA,TRBJ2-2,TRBV5-5,ASSSTGTSNTGELF
NA,TRBJ2-3,TRBV2,ASSSTGLRTDTQY
TRBD2,TRBJ2-5,TRBV7-2,ASSLTREGRETQY
NA,TRBJ1-2,TRBV7-3,ASSPNQGHDGYT
NA,TRBJ1-1,TRBV6-4,ASSVSSKGAAEAF
TRBD1,TRBJ1-1,TRBV4-2,ASSQEVGTGAEAF
NA,TRBJ1-1,TRBV19,ASSSIKAGATEAF
NA,TRBJ2-6,TRBV4-2,ASSQSRGSGANVLT
NA,TRBJ2-1,TRBV15,ATSRDRALAGNEQF
NA,TRBJ2-5,TRBV4-3,ASSQEVETQGAQY
NA,TRBJ1-1,TRBV28,ASSFGENEAF
NA,TRBJ2-7,TRBV5-8,ASRRYPQGSYEQY
TRBD1,TRBJ1-1,TRBV5-4,ASVQQGAINTEAF
NA,TRBJ2-7,TRBV15,ATSRGYGITYEQY